Listed below are T cell receptor beta chains from one sample, sequenced in a study of CD8 T cells in Susac syndrome. TCRdb re-called the immunoSEQ multiplex PCR reads with MiXCR, one entry per CDR3 protein. The top ten hold 0.082% of the sample, which has a few hundred thousand distinct CDR3 sequences, about 95% seen once. The sample consisted of CD4+ T cells from PBMCs. The receptor source for this set is a human donor with multiple sclerosis. Both conserved end residues are part of each CDR3. A D gene is named only where the DNA matches it firmly. Not all rows give a size; the values are once, few, many and, for expanded clones, a class.

size: once; V: TRBV4-1; D: NA; J: TRBJ2-1; CDR3: CASSQGSLTGYNEQFF; DNA: TGCGCCAGCAGCCAAGGCAGTTTAACGGGCTACAATGAGCAGTTCTTC
size: NA; V: TRBV7-9; D: NA; J: TRBJ1-5; CDR3: CASSNHQNQPQHF; DNA: TGTGCCAGCAGCAACCACCAGAATCAGCCCCAGCATTTT
size: NA; V: TRBV30; D: NA; J: TRBJ1-2; CDR3: CAWSASGPGYTF; DNA: TGTGCCTGGAGTGCGTCGGGTCCTGGCTACACCTTC
size: NA; V: TRBV3-1; D: TRBD2; J: TRBJ2-5; CDR3: CASSLRTSQETQYF; DNA: TGTGCCAGCAGCCTTAGGACTAGCCAGGAGACCCAGTACTTC
size: NA; V: TRBV30; D: NA; J: TRBJ1-1; CDR3: CAWSGRTEAFF; DNA: TGTGCCTGGAGTGGAAGAACCGAAGCTTTCTTT
size: NA; V: TRBV15; D: NA; J: TRBJ2-2; CDR3: CATSRSGTRNTGELFF; DNA: TGTGCCACCAGCAGGTCCGGGACACGGAACACCGGGGAGCTGTTTTTT
size: NA; V: TRBV4-1; D: NA; J: TRBJ2-1; CDR3: CASSQARGESYNEQFF; DNA: TGCGCCAGCAGCCAAGCCCGCGGCGAATCCTACAATGAGCAGTTCTTC
size: NA; V: TRBV6-4; D: NA; J: TRBJ2-1; CDR3: CASSVDSSNEQFF; DNA: TGTGCCAGCAGTGTTGACAGTTCGAATGAGCAGTTCTTC
size: NA; V: TRBV19; D: TRBD1; J: TRBJ1-1; CDR3: CASSMGDSIPLNTEAFF; DNA: TGTGCCAGTAGTATGGGGGACAGCATCCCCCTGAACACTGAAGCTTTCTTT
size: NA; V: TRBV12-3/TRBV12-4; D: TRBD2; J: TRBJ2-5; CDR3: CASSSGTSPIPQTQYF; DNA: TGTGCCAGCAGTTCTGGGACTAGCCCCATCCCCCAGACCCAGTACTTC
size: NA; V: TRBV2; D: TRBD1; J: TRBJ2-4; CDR3: CASSGQGRENIQYF; DNA: TGTGCCAGCAGCGGACAGGGGCGGGAAAACATTCAGTACTTC
size: NA; V: TRBV29-1; D: TRBD1; J: TRBJ1-2; CDR3: CSVEVPGGVYTF; DNA: TGCAGCGTTGAAGTCCCAGGGGGCGTCTACACCTTC
size: NA; V: TRBV5-1; D: NA; J: TRBJ2-5; CDR3: CASSTDSAQETQYF; DNA: TGCGCCAGCAGCACAGACAGCGCCCAAGAGACCCAGTACTTC
size: NA; V: TRBV3-1; D: TRBD1; J: TRBJ1-2; CDR3: CASSQEMLTGAGYTF; DNA: TGTGCCAGCAGCCAAGAGATGCTCACAGGGGCCGGCTACACCTTC
size: NA; V: TRBV10-3; D: NA; J: TRBJ2-7; CDR3: CAISDRSYEQYF; DNA: TGTGCCATCAGTGATCGTTCGTATGAGCAGTACTTC
size: NA; V: TRBV7-3; D: NA; J: TRBJ2-7; CDR3: CASRPIGPGRYEQYF; DNA: TGTGCCAGCAGACCAATCGGGCCCGGACGCTACGAGCAGTACTTC
size: once; V: TRBV12-3/TRBV12-4; D: NA; J: TRBJ2-2; CDR3: CASSKEVIGELFF; DNA: TGTGCCAGCAGTAAGGAGGTAATCGGGGAGCTGTTTTTT
size: NA; V: TRBV7-6; D: TRBD1; J: TRBJ1-6; CDR3: CASARTGLNSPLHF; DNA: TGTGCCAGCGCCCGGACAGGCCTAAATTCACCCCTCCACTTT
size: once; V: TRBV2; D: NA; J: TRBJ2-7; CDR3: CASSEGPQTDSYEQYF; DNA: TGTGCCAGCAGTGAAGGCCCCCAGACGGACTCCTACGAGCAGTACTTC
size: NA; V: TRBV18; D: NA; J: TRBJ2-4; CDR3: CASSLGTDIQYF; DNA: TGTGCCAGCTCACTAGGGACGGACATTCAGTACTTC
size: NA; V: TRBV6-1; D: NA; J: TRBJ2-1; CDR3: CASSESPANEQFF; DNA: TGTGCCAGCAGTGAATCCCCCGCCAATGAGCAGTTCTTC
size: NA; V: TRBV7-2; D: NA; J: TRBJ2-5; CDR3: CASSGGIQETQYF; DNA: TGTGCCAGCAGTGGCGGGATACAAGAGACCCAGTACTTC
size: NA; V: TRBV29-1; D: NA; J: TRBJ2-7; CDR3: CSAYRVGQNSYEQYF; DNA: TGCAGCGCATATCGGGTAGGGCAGAACTCCTACGAGCAGTACTTC
size: NA; V: TRBV7-9; D: NA; J: TRBJ2-7; CDR3: CASSLDTLHEQYF; DNA: TGTGCCAGCAGCTTGGACACCCTCCACGAGCAGTACTTC
size: NA; V: TRBV19; D: TRBD1; J: TRBJ1-5; CDR3: CASSGTGVGQPQHF; DNA: TGTGCCAGTAGTGGGACAGGGGTGGGGCAGCCCCAGCATTTT
size: NA; V: TRBV6-6; D: TRBD1; J: TRBJ2-1; CDR3: CASSYSGTGWDEQFF; DNA: TGTGCCAGCAGTTACTCCGGGACAGGGTGGGATGAGCAGTTCTTC
size: NA; V: TRBV7-3; D: NA; J: TRBJ2-3; CDR3: CASSPPGASTDTQYF; DNA: TGTGCCAGCAGCCCTCCGGGGGCTAGCACAGATACGCAGTATTTT
size: NA; V: TRBV29-1; D: NA; J: TRBJ2-4; CDR3: CSVDWGDIQYF; DNA: TGCAGCGTTGACTGGGGGGACATTCAGTACTTC
size: NA; V: TRBV2; D: NA; J: TRBJ1-1; CDR3: CASTGPRGTEAFF; DNA: TGTGCCAGCACCGGGCCCCGGGGCACTGAAGCTTTCTTT
size: once; V: TRBV29-1; D: NA; J: TRBJ1-1; CDR3: CSVGKTLNTEAFF; DNA: TGCAGCGTTGGGAAAACTTTGAACACTGAAGCTTTCTTT
size: NA; V: TRBV30; D: NA; J: TRBJ2-6; CDR3: CAWSVGANVLTF; DNA: TGTGCCTGGAGTGTTGGGGCCAACGTCCTGACTTTC
size: NA; V: TRBV27; D: TRBD1; J: TRBJ2-4; CDR3: CASSSSTGQGWNIQYF; DNA: TGTGCCAGCAGTTCATCGACGGGACAGGGGTGGAACATTCAGTACTTC
size: NA; V: TRBV7-8; D: NA; J: TRBJ1-6; CDR3: CASSAAGGPDSPLHF; DNA: TGTGCCAGCAGCGCCGCGGGAGGGCCCGACTCACCCCTCCACTTT
size: NA; V: TRBV25-1; D: NA; J: TRBJ1-2; CDR3: CASSEFGAFGGYTF; DNA: TGTGCCAGCAGTGAATTTGGGGCATTCGGAGGCTACACCTTC
size: few; V: TRBV7-2; D: NA; J: TRBJ2-7; CDR3: CASSPQGPYEQYF; DNA: TGTGCCAGCAGCCCCCAGGGGCCCTACGAGCAGTACTTC
size: NA; V: TRBV20-1; D: TRBD1; J: TRBJ1-1; CDR3: CSAGTGNMNTEAFF; DNA: TGCAGTGCCGGGACAGGGAATATGAACACTGAAGCTTTCTTT
size: NA; V: TRBV7-9; D: NA; J: TRBJ1-1; CDR3: CATRGAGENTEAFF; DNA: TGTGCCACCAGAGGGGCGGGGGAGAACACTGAAGCTTTCTTT
size: once; V: TRBV9; D: NA; J: TRBJ1-1; CDR3: CASSVSPQGTEAFF; DNA: TGTGCCAGCAGCGTCAGCCCACAGGGCACTGAAGCTTTCTTT
size: NA; V: TRBV12-3/TRBV12-4; D: NA; J: TRBJ2-3; CDR3: CASRPGADTQYF; DNA: TGTGCCAGCAGGCCGGGGGCAGATACGCAGTATTTT
size: NA; V: TRBV29-1; D: NA; J: TRBJ2-2; CDR3: CSVTGLLNTGELFF; DNA: TGCAGCGTTACCGGACTGCTGAACACCGGGGAGCTGTTTTTT
size: NA; V: TRBV20-1; D: TRBD1; J: TRBJ1-5; CDR3: CSAKGQTGQPQHF; DNA: TGCAGTGCTAAGGGACAGACAGGGCAGCCCCAGCATTTT
size: NA; V: TRBV12-3/TRBV12-4; D: NA; J: TRBJ1-5; CDR3: CASSLPGGPQHF; DNA: TGTGCCAGCAGTTTACCGGGGGGGCCCCAGCATTTT
size: NA; V: TRBV20-1; D: TRBD2; J: TRBJ2-6; CDR3: CSARDASGGPSGANVLTF; DNA: TGCAGTGCTAGAGATGCGTCGGGGGGGCCTTCAGGGGCCAACGTCCTGACTTTC
size: NA; V: TRBV20-1; D: NA; J: TRBJ2-3; CDR3: CSADRNSTDTQYF; DNA: TGCAGTGCCGACAGGAATAGCACAGATACGCAGTATTTT
size: NA; V: TRBV24-1; D: NA; J: TRBJ2-5; CDR3: CATSDFEETQYF; DNA: TGTGCCACCAGTGATTTTGAAGAGACCCAGTACTTC
size: NA; V: TRBV19; D: NA; J: TRBJ2-5; CDR3: CASSERGETQYF; DNA: TGTGCCAGTAGTGAGAGGGGAGAGACCCAGTACTTC
size: NA; V: TRBV20-1; D: TRBD2; J: TRBJ2-7; CDR3: CSASGTSGYYEQYF; DNA: TGCAGTGCTTCCGGGACTAGCGGATACTACGAGCAGTACTTC
size: NA; V: TRBV2; D: NA; J: TRBJ1-2; CDR3: CASSPNGGTYTF; DNA: TGTGCCAGCAGCCCGAACGGTGGGACCTACACCTTC
size: NA; V: TRBV15; D: NA; J: TRBJ2-3; CDR3: CATSRGFPTDTQYF; DNA: TGTGCCACCAGCAGAGGTTTCCCCACAGATACGCAGTATTTT
size: NA; V: TRBV29-1; D: NA; J: TRBJ1-1; CDR3: CSVENGASSGTEAFF; DNA: TGCAGCGTTGAGAACGGGGCTAGTTCAGGGACTGAAGCTTTCTTT
size: NA; V: TRBV7-2; D: TRBD2; J: TRBJ2-1; CDR3: CASSSRSGTSGGYNEQFF; DNA: TGTGCCAGCAGCTCCCGATCCGGGACTAGCGGGGGGTACAATGAGCAGTTCTTC
size: NA; V: TRBV30; D: TRBD1; J: TRBJ1-5; CDR3: CAWGQGDSNQPQHF; DNA: TGTGCCTGGGGACAGGGAGATAGCAATCAGCCCCAGCATTTT
size: NA; V: TRBV20-1; D: TRBD2; J: TRBJ2-5; CDR3: CSALQRGPGETQYF; DNA: TGCAGTGCTCTGCAGCGGGGGCCGGGAGAGACCCAGTACTTC